This T cell receptor (beta chain) was sequenced for a study of siplizumab effects on memory and regulatory T cells. V dropped 2 bases and J dropped 1; count of bases not matched to a gene: 12. Looked up from germline, CDR1 is LNHNV and CDR2 is YYDKDF (reference sequence). The CDR3 totals 18 residues. Points from the study as a whole: Sequences below about 10^-5 frequency were poorly captured, limiting mapping of alloreactive clones. Proliferating siplizumab-culture Tregs lacked confirmation of suppressive function.

Note on this clone: Its antigen is as yet unknown.

Around 100,000 TCR templates per sample were assayed. The data were produced by immunoSEQ multiplex PCR, yet TCRdb's version contains in-frame clones alone and is incomplete. The sample gives approximately 100,000 clones, roughly 92% of which show up once; approximately 0.58% is in the top ten. The gene calls are TRBV15 and TRBJ2-3; 7 bases line up with TRBD1. Sequencing was done on a sample of Tregs sorted from blood. This TCR was sampled from a human donor in good health. The CDR3 region is CATSRPNRGWGRTDTQYF. DNA for the CDR3: TGTGCCACCAGCAGACCAAACAGGGGATGGGGCCGCACAGATACGCAGTATTTT.